Below, 16 T cell receptor beta chains from the same sample are listed, as sequenced in a study of T cell responses to AZD1222 COVID-19 vaccine. Assay used: immunoSEQ multiplex PCR; TCRdb lists only in-frame clones, some missing. The data contain 60,000 to 75,000 clones, roughly four fifths of them seen just once; the ten biggest clones take up roughly 6%. The sample here was peripheral blood, taken 28 days after the second AZD1222 dose. The source of these receptors is an adult who received the AZD1222 COVID-19 vaccine.

This sequence joins TRBV5-1 and TRBJ1-3, with 7 bases matching TRBD1. Losses at the gene ends were 3 bases for V and 3 bases for J; bases not matched to a gene: 21. This CDR3 comprises 20 residues. Germline assignment: CDR1 SGHRS and CDR2 YFSETQ. CDR3 coding DNA: TGCGCCAGCAGCTATTACTCACCGGGACAGACAGGACCGGGTGGAAACACCATATATTTT. Translated, it gives CASSYYSPGQTGPGGNTIYF.

The chain couples TRBV3-1 (or the pseudogene TRBV3-2) to TRBJ1-3; possible D gene TRBD1, 5 bases. The germline V gene has CDR1 LGHDT and CDR2 YNNKEL (reference sequence). This CDR3 spans 18 amino acids. Trimming stripped 1 base from V and 0 bases from J, with 16 bases between. CDR3 nucleotides: TGTGCCAGCAGCCAAGTGGGGCCGGATCAATACTCTGGAAACACCATATATTTT. Its protein is CASSQVGPDQYSGNTIYF.

V is TRBV7-9 and J is TRBJ2-1; TRBD2 aligns across 8 bases. Per germline, CDR1 SEHNR and CDR2 FQNEAQ (reference sequence). The CDR3 sequence is 15 residues long. Unmatched junction bases numbered 12, after V lost 5 bases and J lost 9 bases. As DNA, the CDR3 is TGTGCCAGCAGCGAAGCGGGGGCATTCGGGGTTGAGCAGTTCTTC. Protein sequence: CASSEAGAFGVEQFF.

The chain employs TRBV27 and TRBJ1-5; 8 nucleotides align to TRBD1. V shed 5 bases and J 3 bases; nucleotides not matched to a gene: 3. Germline V gene lookup returns CDR1 MNHEY and CDR2 SMNVEV (reference sequence). There are 14 residues in the CDR3. The CDR3 coding sequence is TGTGCCAGCAGTCAGGGGGCGGACAATCAGCCCCAGCATTTT. Residues: CASSQGADNQPQHF.

There are a few counts of this clone. This rearrangement joins TRBV7-8 to TRBJ1-4; 8 bases line up with TRBD1. CDR1 and CDR2 from the germline V gene are SGHVS and FQNEAQ. This CDR3 has 17 residues. V lost 1 base to trimming and J lost 3 bases; unmatched junction nucleotides: 7. The CDR3 here is CASSLVGQGAANEKLFF. The CDR3 DNA is TGTGCCAGCAGCTTAGTGGGGCAGGGGGCGGCTAATGAAAAACTGTTTTTT.

This clone is medium-sized. The chain recombines TRBV10-2 with TRBJ2-7; no reliable D call. Per germline, CDR1 WSHSY and CDR2 SAAADI. V lost 4 bases and J lost 0, with 10 bases in between. CDR3 length: 14 residues. DNA of the CDR3: TGCGCCAGCAGTGGTGGGGTCTACTCCTACGAGCAGTACTTC. This translates into CASSGGVYSYEQYF.

The chain employs TRBV5-1 and TRBJ1-1; 7 bases fit TRBD1. The CDR3 consists of 14 residues. V was pared by 4 bases and J by 5 bases, with 8 bases of the junction left unmatched. CDR1 is SGHRS, CDR2 YFSETQ, per germline. The CDR3 DNA is TGCGCCAGCAGCATATCGACAGGGTCAACTGAAGCTTTCTTT. Residues: CASSISTGSTEAFF.

V usage is TRBV4-1 and J usage is TRBJ2-7; TRBD1 aligns across 7 bases. Germline V lookup: CDR1 MGHRA, CDR2 YSYEKL. V gave up 0 bases and J gave up 2 bases; unmatched junction bases: 10. This CDR3 contains 17 residues. The CDR3 DNA reads as TGCGCCAGCAGCCAAGATCTTGGGACAGCTGACGCCTACGAGCAGTACTTC. Residues: CASSQDLGTADAYEQYF.

This chain connects TRBV7-9 to TRBJ1-4, with 9 bases fitting TRBD1. Germline CDR1 reads SEHNR; CDR2 reads FQNEAQ (reference sequence). The CDR3 has 14 amino acids. Trimming took 5 bases from V and 8 from J; bases not matched to a gene: 6. Written as DNA, the CDR3 is TGTGCCAGCAGCCCTTGGACAGGGGACGAAAAACTGTTTTTT. It yields the protein CASSPWTGDEKLFF. Based on the CDR3 plus reference TRBV7-9 and TRBJ1-4, the full variable domain is DTGVSQNPRHKITKRGQNVTFRCDPISEHNRLYWYRQTLGQGPEFLTYFQNEAQLEKSRLLSDRFSAERPKGSFSTLEIQRTEQGDSAMYLCASSPWTGDEKLFFGSGTQLSVL.

This clone has just a few counts. CDR3 in amino acids: CASNMAVTGETQYF. The CDR3 DNA follows: TGTGCCAGCAACATGGCGGTAACGGGGGAGACCCAGTACTTC. The chain has TRBV7-9 and TRBJ2-5, with D tentatively TRBD2 (5 bases). Trimming took 7 bases from V and 5 from J, leaving 17 bases between them. CDR1 and CDR2 from the germline V gene are SEHNR and FQNEAQ (reference sequence). The CDR3 spans 14 residues.

The J gene is TRBJ1-6, the V gene TRBV6-1; D not resolved. This CDR3 comprises 13 residues. The V gene lost 1 base and the J gene lost 10 bases, with 8 bases spanning the gap. The germline V gene encodes CDR1 MNHNS and CDR2 SASEGT. The CDR3 here is CASSEGVVSPLHF. CDR3 DNA sequence: TGTGCCAGCAGTGAAGGGGTAGTCTCACCCCTCCACTTT.

The chain is built from TRBV6-1 and TRBJ1-1; D is possibly TRBD1 (5 bases). V shed 3 bases and J shed 1 base, with 9 bases lying between them. Germline CDR1 MNHNS, CDR2 SASEGT. CDR3 size: 14 residues. The CDR3 spells CASSEKGENTEAFF. The CDR3, as DNA: TGTGCCAGCAGTGAGAAAGGGGAGAACACTGAAGCTTTCTTT.

The CDR3 reads CASSRQTGTVDGYTF. The DNA of the CDR3 is TGCGCCAGCAGCCGACAAACCGGGACAGTTGATGGCTACACCTTC. The gene calls are TRBV5-1 and TRBJ1-2, with 7 bases identical to TRBD1. The length of the CDR3 is 15 residues. Looked up from germline, CDR1 is SGHRS and CDR2 is YFSETQ. J lost 6 bases, V lost 4 bases, and 12 bases had no gene match.

The chain recombines TRBV19 with TRBJ1-1; TRBD1 might be the D (6 bases). Per germline, CDR1 LNHDA and CDR2 SQIVND (reference sequence). The V gene lost 2 bases and the J gene lost 4 bases, with 11 bases spanning the gap. This CDR3 has 14 amino acids. CDR3 loop: CASSIPGVGTEAFF. The CDR3 DNA reads as TGTGCCAGTAGTATACCAGGGGTGGGCACTGAAGCTTTCTTT.

This chain's CDR3 is CASSPTGGAADEAFF. For the CDR3, the DNA is TGTGCCAGCAGCCCCACAGGGGGTGCAGCGGATGAAGCTTTCTTT. The chain couples TRBV3-1 (or the pseudogene TRBV3-2) to TRBJ1-1; 8 bases match TRBD1. V trimming: 4 bases; J trimming: 7 bases; junction bases outside the gene matches: 11. CDR1 is LGHDT and CDR2 is YNNKEL in the germline V gene (reference sequence). This CDR3 is built from 15 residues.

This clone has a handful of counts. The V call is TRBV7-6, the J call TRBJ1-1; D may be TRBD1 (5 bases). The V end was cut by 0 bases, the J end by 5 bases, with 13 bases between. This CDR3 region has 15 residues. Germline V gives CDR1 SGHVS, CDR2 FNYEAQ. The CDR3 region is CASSLAEGRRTEAFF. The CDR3 nucleotides read TGTGCCAGCAGCTTAGCGGAGGGGAGGAGGACTGAAGCTTTCTTT.